This entry describes one TCR beta chain. Its antigen is undetermined. All donors were healthy, and all were Caucasian. V lost 2 bases to trimming and J lost 4 bases, with 10 bases between them. The V gene's germline CDR1 is GTSNPN and CDR2 SVGIG (reference sequence). The CDR3 length is 13 residues. These data belong to a study of identical twins. Findings and caveats of the study: Invariant MAIT and iNKT cells are populations that could partly confound zero-insertion analyses. With monozygotic twins, out-of-frame TCR alpha sharing exceeded what models estimated.

TCRdb processed the 5' RACE reads anew with MiXCR; each CDR3 protein has one entry. The sample shows 450,000 to 650,000 distinct CDR3 sequences, 9% to 10% of them seen only once. These records were also assigned to another study, of yellow fever vaccine responses in identical twins. Per that paper: Each twin's T cell response to the vaccine was reported to look partly convergent and partly personalized.

The sequenced material came from PBMCs. The rearrangement uses TRBV30 and TRBJ2-3, with unresolved D. The receptor's source is a woman younger than 35 in good health. This CDR3 reads CAWSTGLADTQYF. CDR3 coding DNA: TGTGCCTGGAGTACCGGGTTGGCAGATACGCAGTATTTT.